This T cell receptor beta chain derives from a study of T cell repertoires in cytomegalovirus infection. Germline-derived CDR1 and CDR2 are SGHTA and FQGNSA. Trimming removed 1 base at V and 2 bases at J, with 8 bases between. The CDR3 has 14 residues. TCRdb fed the reads into MiXCR, producing one record per CDR3 protein. The repertoire holds 150,000 to 200,000 distinct CDR3 sequences, with 17% as singletons. This clonotype showed up many times. This chain connects TRBV7-2 to TRBJ1-1; D is unclear. This receptor was identified in a human donor in good health (CMV status not recorded). Some clones in this sample may be carry-over from other donors' samples. The sample taken for sequencing was CD8+ T cells from PBMCs. The CDR3 coding sequence is TGTGCCAGCAGCTTAGGGGGTCCTAACACTGAAGCTTTCTTT. This translates into CASSLGGPNTEAFF. The full variable domain, rest sourced from reference TRBV7-2 and TRBJ1-1, is GAGVSQSPSNKVTEKGKDVELRCDPISGHTALYWYRQSLGQGLEFLIYFQGNSAPDKSGLPSDRFSAERTGGSVSTLTIQRTQQEDSAVYLCASSLGGPNTEAFFGQGTRLTVV.